This passage covers 18 T cell receptor beta chains from one sample sequenced in a study of blood T cell repertoires in COVID-19. Here immunoSEQ multiplex PCR was the method, and the copy in TCRdb shows in-frame clones only, minus some. The data show about 340,000 clones, roughly 90% seen once. Sample: peripheral blood. These receptors all stem from a woman in her 70s with COVID-19, enrolled during active disease.

CDR3 nucleotides: TGTGCCAGCAGCTCGGGATTTTATGGCTACACCTTC. Its protein is CASSSGFYGYTF. The rearrangement links TRBV5-6 to TRBJ1-2; D gene ambiguous. Germline V gene data show CDR1 as SGHDT and CDR2 as YYEEEE. With 3 bases removed from V and 5 bases from J, the gap between germline ends came to 8 bases. The length of the CDR3 is 12 residues.

The chain joins TRBV5-4 to TRBJ2-7; perhaps TRBD2 as D (7 bases). V dropped 0 bases and J dropped 2 bases, with 18 bases sitting between them. The CDR3 covers 17 residues. Germline CDR1 is SGHNT and CDR2 is YYREEE (reference sequence). CDR3: CASSLAYAGALTYEQYF. The CDR3 DNA sequence: TGTGCCAGCAGCTTGGCGTACGCGGGGGCCTTAACCTACGAGCAGTACTTC.

The chain combines TRBV27 with TRBJ2-7; D is possibly TRBD1 (6 bases). The CDR3 consists of 13 residues. The V end lost 6 bases, the J end lost 4 bases, and 13 bases lay between the germline ends. Germline V gene sequence: CDR1 MNHEY, CDR2 SMNVEV (reference sequence). DNA for the CDR3: TGTGCCAGCAGCAGAGGACAGTTTTACGAGCAGTACTTC. As protein: CASSRGQFYEQYF.

The chain has TRBV6-5 and TRBJ1-1; no clear D gene. Trimming cost V 6 bases and J 5 bases, with 16 bases left between them. CDR3 length: 14 residues. CDR1 and CDR2 (germline): MNHEY, SVGAGI. The CDR3 DNA reads as TGTGCCAGCAGGGGTTTGGGGAGGGATACTGAAGCTTTCTTT. It translates to CASRGLGRDTEAFF.

CDR3 sequence (DNA): TGTGCCACCAGTGATCCACAGGGAGGGAGTGAAAAACTGTTTTTT. Its protein product is CATSDPQGGSEKLFF. This sequence joins TRBV24-1 and TRBJ1-4; D perhaps matches TRBD1 (6 bases). The CDR3 totals 15 residues. Looked up from germline, CDR1 is KGHDR and CDR2 is SFDVKD. Trimming pared 3 bases from V and 7 bases from J, leaving 14 bases between.

The chain employs TRBV1 and TRBJ2-3; the D segment call TRBD2 is taken from the table without a DNA check. TRBV1 constitutes a pseudogene. The CDR3 length is 17 residues. The CDR3 DNA is TGCACCAGCAGCCAAGAGAGCGGGGGGCCTAGCACAGATACGCAGTATTTT. Protein sequence: CTSSQESGGPSTDTQYF.

The V call is TRBV7-6, the J call TRBJ1-5; 7 nucleotides agree with TRBD1. CDR3 length: 16 residues. V gave up 4 bases and J gave up 0 bases; unmatched junction bases: 6. Germline V lookup: CDR1 SGHVS, CDR2 FNYEAQ. The CDR3 DNA follows: TGTGCCAGCAGCTCTGAGGGGGCAGGTAGCAATCAGCCCCAGCATTTT. Translated, it gives CASSSEGAGSNQPQHF.

The chain recombines TRBV3-1 (or the pseudogene TRBV3-2) with TRBJ1-1; TRBD1 might be the D (5 bases). The CDR3 sequence is 16 residues long. The V end was cut by 0 bases, the J end by 0 bases, with 11 bases between. The germline CDR1 and CDR2 sequences are LGHDT and YNNKEL (reference sequence). Here the CDR3 DNA reads TGTGCCAGCAGCCAAGACAGGGCCTCAATGAACACTGAAGCTTTCTTT. Its protein is CASSQDRASMNTEAFF.

The chain joins TRBV7-2 to TRBJ1-3; TRBD1 matches 10 bases. The CDR3 is 17 residues long. The germline V gene has CDR1 SGHTA and CDR2 FQGNSA. Trimming took 5 bases from V and 0 from J; bases not matched to a gene: 7. CDR3 in amino acids: CASSPRTGGDSGNTIYF. The CDR3 DNA reads TGTGCCAGCAGCCCTAGGACAGGGGGGGACTCTGGAAACACCATATATTTT.

The chain employs TRBV3-1 (or the pseudogene TRBV3-2) and TRBJ2-7; 9 bases fit TRBD2. Germline-derived CDR1 and CDR2 are LGHDT and YNNKEL (reference sequence). Trimming at V came to 4 bases and at J to 5 bases, leaving 9 bases not matched to a gene. The CDR3 is made up of 15 amino acids. As DNA, the CDR3 is TGTGCCAGCAGCCCCCACTTTAGCGGGGGAAACGAGCAGTACTTC. Its protein is CASSPHFSGGNEQYF.

The count of this clone is one. V is TRBV5-1 and J is TRBJ1-1, with TRBD1 identical over 11 bases. CDR1 is SGHRS, CDR2 YFSETQ, per germline. This CDR3 spans 20 amino acids. The V segment lost 4 bases and the J segment 2 bases; nucleotides outside the gene matches: 19. The CDR3: CASSGRLRFGTGGFNTEAFF. The CDR3 DNA is TGCGCCAGCAGCGGAAGACTCCGATTCGGGACAGGGGGTTTTAACACTGAAGCTTTCTTT.

The V call is TRBV12-3 or TRBV12-4, the J call TRBJ1-5; no clear D gene. Trimming removed 3 bases from V and 3 bases from J, with 6 bases in between. The CDR3 runs to 13 residues. CDR3 nucleotide sequence: TGTGCCAGCAGTTTTCACTTCAATCAGCCCCAGCATTTT. This gives the protein CASSFHFNQPQHF.

This chain connects TRBV7-9 to TRBJ1-2; D perhaps matches TRBD1 (6 bases). The germline CDR1 and CDR2 sequences are SEHNR and FQNEAQ (reference sequence). There are 15 residues in the CDR3. V lost 4 bases and J 2 bases, leaving 14 bases between the germline ends. This CDR3 is CASSSIDRSNYGYTF. CDR3 DNA: TGTGCCAGCAGCTCAATTGACAGGTCCAACTATGGCTACACCTTC.

A single count supports this clone. The V gene is TRBV9, the J gene TRBJ2-5, with D tentatively TRBD2 (6 bases). The germline V gene has CDR1 SGDLS and CDR2 YYNGEE. The V end was cut by 3 bases, the J end by 5 bases, with 17 bases between. The length of the CDR3 is 15 residues. The CDR3 nucleotides read TGTGCCAGCAGCGGGCTGGGAGGAAGGCAGGAGACCCAGTACTTC. Translation gives CASSGLGGRQETQYF.

This sequence joins TRBV25-1 and TRBJ1-2, with TRBD1 as a possible D gene (6 bases). V was trimmed by 3 bases and J by 3 bases, leaving 14 bases between them. The CDR3 covers 15 residues. CDR1 and CDR2 (germline): MGHDK, SYGVNS. CDR3: CASSEPGDPDYGYTF. As DNA, the CDR3 is TGTGCCAGCAGTGAGCCAGGGGATCCGGACTATGGCTACACCTTC.

V gene TRBV19 combines with J gene TRBJ1-1; TRBD1 agrees at 11 bases. The J segment lost 4 bases and the V segment lost 6 bases, leaving 4 bases of the junction unmatched. Germline values: CDR1 LNHDA, CDR2 SQIVND (reference sequence). There are 14 residues in the CDR3. The CDR3 bases are TGTGCCAGTAGCTTGGGACAGGGGGTCACTGAAGCTTTCTTT. It specifies CASSLGQGVTEAFF.

The rearrangement links TRBV6-1 to TRBJ2-1; TRBD2 matches at 11 bases. Germline CDR1 MNHNS, CDR2 SASEGT. Germline trimming cut 6 bases from V and 4 bases from J; bases unmatched to any gene: 2. CDR3 size: 14 residues. The CDR3 reads CASSRLAGYNEQFF. In DNA form, the CDR3 reads TGTGCCAGCAGCAGACTAGCGGGGTACAATGAGCAGTTCTTC.

The J gene is TRBJ2-1, the V gene TRBV7-2, with D possibly TRBD2 on 5 matching bases. The CDR3 length is 13 residues. Germline V CDR1 and CDR2: SGHTA, FQGNSA. Trimming stripped 2 bases from V and 7 bases from J, with 9 bases between. The CDR3, as DNA: TGTGCCAGCAGCTTATCTCGGGATAATGAGCAGTTCTTC. Encoded protein: CASSLSRDNEQFF.